These 10 T cell receptor beta chains were sequenced from one sample in a study of blood T cell repertoires in COVID-19. Sequencing used immunoSEQ multiplex PCR; TCRdb keeps in-frame clones, though not all of them. The data hold about 14,000 clones, with over 75% observed a single time. Sequenced input: peripheral blood. The receptors originated from a human donor in a cohort sampled during active COVID-19.

The V and J genes are TRBV12-3 or TRBV12-4 and TRBJ2-1; D is uncertain. This CDR3 region has 13 residues. Trimming stripped 6 bases from V and 8 bases from J, with 14 bases between. The CDR3 reads CASSQSSGDEQFF. CDR3 sequence (DNA): TGTGCCAGCAGCCAATCATCAGGCGATGAGCAGTTCTTC.

This clone was recorded a few times. The chain carries TRBV28 and TRBJ2-3; D not resolved. Per the germline V gene, CDR1 is MDHEN and CDR2 is SYDVKM. The CDR3 totals 13 residues. V lost 2 bases and J lost 6, with 9 bases in between. The CDR3 nucleotides read TGTGCCAGCAGTTTAGACGGCGGCGATACGCAGTATTTT. Amino acid sequence: CASSLDGGDTQYF.

The chain recombines TRBV7-9 with TRBJ2-2; D is uncertain. Germline CDR1 and CDR2: SEHNR and FQNEAQ (reference sequence). Between the trimmed V and J ends, which lost 1 base and 1 base, there was a span of 10 bases. The CDR3 has 16 residues. CDR3 loop: CASSLELRRNTGELFF. CDR3 nucleotides: TGTGCCAGCAGCTTAGAACTGAGGCGGAACACCGGGGAGCTGTTTTTT.

This clone was seen more than once but under ten times. This sample also contains other DNA sequences that code for the same CDR3. The gene calls are TRBV3-1 (or the pseudogene TRBV3-2) and TRBJ2-7; a weak D match, TRBD1 (5 bases). CDR3 length: 13 residues. V lost 1 base and J lost 3, with 7 bases in between. Germline CDR1 and CDR2: LGHDT and YNNKEL (reference sequence). CDR3 sequence reads: CASSQGTGYEQYF. The CDR3 DNA follows: TGTGCCAGCAGCCAAGGTACAGGCTACGAGCAGTACTTC.

The chain has TRBV30 and TRBJ1-2; tentative D call: TRBD1 (6 bases). The V gene's germline CDR1 is GTSNPN and CDR2 SVGIG (reference sequence). V was pared by 1 base and J by 3 bases, with 9 bases between. The CDR3 is 13 amino acids. The CDR3 region is CAWSAGDYYGYTF. Written as DNA, the CDR3 is TGTGCCTGGAGTGCAGGGGATTACTATGGCTACACCTTC.

The rearrangement joins TRBV25-1 to TRBJ1-1; D perhaps matches TRBD1 (5 bases). Germline V gives CDR1 MGHDK, CDR2 SYGVNS. There are 14 residues in the CDR3. Trimming left V 2 bases short and J 4 bases short, with 11 bases between. The chain's CDR3 is CASSELLGGTEAFF. CDR3 DNA: TGTGCCAGCAGTGAACTATTGGGGGGCACTGAAGCTTTCTTT.

The chain carries TRBV28 and TRBJ2-7; D remains ambiguous. CDR1 MDHEN and CDR2 SYDVKM come from the germline V gene. With 3 bases removed from V and 4 bases from J, the gap between germline ends came to 10 bases. The length of the CDR3 is 13 residues. The CDR3 reads CASSLSQAYEQYF. CDR3 DNA: TGTGCCAGCAGTTTGTCCCAGGCATACGAGCAGTACTTC.

The V and J genes are TRBV5-1 and TRBJ2-5; TRBD2 matches 12 bases. Unmatched junction bases numbered 8, after V lost 4 bases and J lost 4 bases. This CDR3 comprises 16 residues. Germline CDR1 and CDR2: SGHRS and YFSETQ. CDR3 nucleotide sequence: TGCGCCAGCAGCCCGACCCCTAGCGGGGGGGTAGAGACCCAGTACTTC. Residues: CASSPTPSGGVETQYF. Full variable domain (remainder filled in from reference TRBV5-1 and TRBJ2-5): KAGVTQTPRYLIKTRGQQVTLSCSPISGHRSVSWYQQTPGQGLQFLFEYFSETQRNKGNFPGRFSGRQFSNSRSEMNVSTLELGDSALYLCASSPTPSGGVETQYFGPGTRLLVL.

The rearrangement joins TRBV27 to TRBJ2-7, with a tentative D call TRBD1 (6 bases). The CDR3 covers 13 residues. Trimming took off 3 bases at V and 3 bases at J, with 9 bases between the two ends. The germline V gene encodes CDR1 MNHEY and CDR2 SMNVEV (reference sequence). The CDR3, as DNA: TGTGCCAGCAGTTTTGGGACATACTACGAGCAGTACTTC. Translated, it gives CASSFGTYYEQYF.

About this clone itself: The sample carries other DNA sequences with the same CDR3. The chain is built from TRBV29-1 and TRBJ2-1; 7 positions match TRBD2. CDR3 size: 12 residues. Germline-derived CDR1 and CDR2 are SQVTM and ANQGSEA. J was trimmed by 11 bases and V by 7 bases; bases with no gene match: 11. The CDR3 reads CSGGGGGSQQFF. The CDR3 DNA reads TGCAGCGGTGGGGGGGGAGGCTCGCAGCAGTTCTTC.